Relative to its sample, the clone carrying this T cell receptor (beta chain) is medium-sized. Study processing details: How many nucleated cells were present was estimated from reference gene primer amplification. Clones were read by immunoSEQ multiplex PCR, and TCRdb kept only the in-frame ones, dropping some. Clone size and V and J calls were adopted from that table, with D and trimming inferred from the DNA. The sample holds about 200,000 clones; about 86% are singletons and the top ten take approximately 4%. This sample is part of a study of blood T cell repertoires in COVID-19. Study-level information: Researchers got acute and convalescent COVID-19 samples from the United States, Italy and Spain. T cells, B-cell-depleted T cells, or PBMCs supplied cDNA or gDNA.

The length of the CDR3 is 13 residues. The V gene's germline CDR1 is SGHRS and CDR2 YFSETQ. Unmatched junction bases numbered 6, after V lost 4 bases and J lost 7 bases. This chain joins TRBV5-1 and TRBJ1-2; 8 bases match TRBD1. Sequenced input: PBMCs or T cells enriched from blood (not recorded which). The clonotype originates from a woman in her twenties or thirties who had been exposed to COVID-19. As DNA, the CDR3 is TGCGCCAGCAGCACGGGACAGGAGGTTGGCTACACCTTC. This codes for CASSTGQEVGYTF.